This T cell receptor beta chain was captured by sequencing in a study of blood T cell repertoires in COVID-19. Adults between about 18 and 89 years of age took part from some 25 US areas. Self-reported history from a screening survey and questionnaire set each donor's cohort. Sequenced by immunoSEQ multiplex PCR; TCRdb stores in-frame clones only, minus some. The top ten clones hold roughly 1.7% of a sample with hundreds of thousands of clones, around 84% of them seen once. Sequenced input: PBMCs or T cells enriched from blood (not recorded which). This clonotype was sampled from a woman in her forties or fifties who had recovered from COVID-19.

The chain's CDR3 is CASSPVQGTRNTIYF. The CDR3 region has the DNA TGTGCCAGCAGTCCCGTGCAGGGTACGCGAAACACCATATATTTT. The V call is TRBV6-5, the J call TRBJ1-3, with D possibly being TRBD1 (5 bases). CDR3 size: 15 residues. The V end was cut by 5 bases, the J end by 5 bases, with 16 bases between. Germline CDR1 reads MNHEY; CDR2 reads SVGAGI.